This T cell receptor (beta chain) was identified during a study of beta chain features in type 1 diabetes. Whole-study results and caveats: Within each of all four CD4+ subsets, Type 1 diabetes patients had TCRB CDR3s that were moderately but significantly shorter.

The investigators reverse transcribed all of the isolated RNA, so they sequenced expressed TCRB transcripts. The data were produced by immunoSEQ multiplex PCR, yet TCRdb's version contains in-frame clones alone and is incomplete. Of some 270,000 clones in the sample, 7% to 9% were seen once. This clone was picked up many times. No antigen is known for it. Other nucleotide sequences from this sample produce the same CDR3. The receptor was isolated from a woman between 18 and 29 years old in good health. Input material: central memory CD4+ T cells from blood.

CDR3 residues: CASSPPGTGNNEQFF. CDR3 DNA sequence: TGTGCCAGCAGCCCACCCGGGACGGGGAACAATGAGCAGTTCTTC. This sequence joins TRBV7-9 and TRBJ2-1; the D gene could be TRBD1 or TRBD2 (5 bases each). Trimming took off 5 bases at V and 5 bases at J, with 16 bases between the two ends. Looked up from germline, CDR1 is SEHNR and CDR2 is FQNEAQ (reference sequence). CDR3 size: 15 residues. The full variable domain, in which reference TRBV7-9 and TRBJ2-1 provide the parts outside the CDR3, is DTGVSQNPRHKITKRGQNVTFRCDPISEHNRLYWYRQTLGQGPEFLTYFQNEAQLEKSRLLSDRFSAERPKGSFSTLEIQRTEQGDSAMYLCASSPPGTGNNEQFFGPGTRLTVL.